This TCR beta chain originates from a study of cytotoxic CD8 clonotypes in ibrutinib-treated CLL. As for the study in general: Samples averaged 255,043 productive templates and more than 85,000 productive rearrangements.

Study-wide findings and caveats: Circulating CD8+ T-cell counts were tracked by baseline clonality, which exceeded that of age-matched healthy donors.

On this clone itself: Its antigen is currently unknown.

Germline V lookup: CDR1 MNHEY, CDR2 SMNVEV (reference sequence). The CDR3 is made up of 16 amino acids. V trimming: 5 bases; J trimming: 1 base; junction bases outside the gene matches: 7. Profiled with immunoSEQ multiplex PCR; TCRdb holds only in-frame clones, not every one. The table lists about 63,000 clones, more than 70% of them singletons. The source of this sequence is a human donor with chronic lymphocytic leukemia. Sequenced material: PBMCs, taken after 12 months of ibrutinib treatment. The genes are TRBV27 and TRBJ2-1; 8 bases match TRBD2. The CDR3 spells CASSPTGTRSYNEQFF. In nucleotides, the CDR3 is TGTGCCAGCAGTCCCACCGGGACTAGATCCTACAATGAGCAGTTCTTC.